One TCR beta chain is described in this entry. This record belongs to a study of cytomegalovirus exposure and HLA in healthy donors. CDR3 length equals 13 residues. In germline, CDR1 is SEHNR, CDR2 FQNEAQ (reference sequence). V was trimmed by 1 base and J by 7 bases, leaving 8 bases between them. PCR amplification relied on 60 Vbeta primers (plus 13 Jbeta primers). Clones were sequenced by immunoSEQ multiplex PCR, and TCRdb holds only the in-frame ones, with some missing. Of about 130,000 clones listed, 80% were seen once; the top ten hold under 3%. The chain combines TRBV7-9 with TRBJ2-1; TRBD1 might be the D (5 bases). The source of this sequence is a man aged 25 to 40 in good health and CMV-seronegative. Sequencing was carried out using PBMCs. Here the CDR3 reads CASSLVQANEQFF. The CDR3 coding sequence is TGTGCCAGCAGCTTAGTACAGGCAAATGAGCAGTTCTTC.